The 14 T cell receptor beta chains below were found in one sample sequenced in a study of cytomegalovirus exposure and HLA in healthy donors. The PCR used 60 Vbeta and 13 Jbeta primers. The repertoire was sequenced with immunoSEQ multiplex PCR; TCRdb's copy has only in-frame clones and lacks some. Of about 180,000 clones listed, 80% are singletons. The specimen was PBMCs. The receptors shown here come from a woman aged 25 to 39 in good health and CMV-seronegative.

The DNA of the CDR3 is TGTGCCAGCAGAGGACAGTCCCCCACAGATACGCAGTATTTT. This codes for CASRGQSPTDTQYF. V is TRBV2 and J is TRBJ2-3; a possible D gene is TRBD1 (6 bases). V was clipped by 6 bases and J by 2 bases, with 12 bases between them. CDR1 SNHLY and CDR2 FYNNEI come from the germline V gene. The CDR3 extends over 14 amino acids.

On this clone: Within the sample, other DNA sequences also encode this same CDR3. The rearrangement links TRBV27 to TRBJ2-2; D not resolved. The CDR3 is 12 residues long. Trimming cost V 3 bases and J 4 bases, with 3 bases left between them. Germline lookup yields CDR1 MNHEY and CDR2 SMNVEV (reference sequence). The CDR3 DNA sequence: TGTGCCAGCAGTTTCCGCACCGGGGAGCTGTTTTTT. Amino acid sequence: CASSFRTGELFF.

This chain's CDR3 is CASSQDISYEQYF. The CDR3 bases are TGTGCCAGCAGCCAAGATATCAGCTACGAGCAGTACTTC. The V call is TRBV4-2, the J call TRBJ2-7; no reliable D call. CDR3 length: 13 residues. Trimming shortened V by 0 bases and J by 3 bases, and 6 bases separated the two germline ends. The germline CDR1 and CDR2 sequences are LGHNA and YNFKEQ.

CDR3 bases: TGTGCCAGCGGGGCGGGGGGGCCCGGAGATACGCAGTATTTT. It yields the protein CASGAGGPGDTQYF. V is TRBV9 and J is TRBJ2-3; 9 bases agree with TRBD2. The CDR3 length is 14 residues. With 7 bases clipped from V and 5 bases from J, the junction kept 8 bases outside the gene matches. The germline V gene has CDR1 SGDLS and CDR2 YYNGEE.

This clone occurred once. V usage is TRBV6-1 and J usage is TRBJ2-1; a weak D match, TRBD2 (6 bases). The CDR3 is 14 amino acids. Trimming took off 2 bases at V and 6 bases at J, with 11 bases between the two ends. Per germline, CDR1 MNHNS and CDR2 SASEGT. The CDR3 nucleotides are TGTGCCAGCAGTGAACCGGGACTCCTCAATGAGCAGTTCTTC. It specifies CASSEPGLLNEQFF.

CDR3 nucleotides: TGTGCCAGCAGTGAGCGGGGTCAGGTAACCCCCTACGAGCAGTACTTC. This sequence encodes CASSERGQVTPYEQYF. This chain links TRBV2 with TRBJ2-7; TRBD2 might be the D (6 bases). Trimming took off 3 bases at V and 2 bases at J, with 17 bases between the two ends. Per the germline V gene, CDR1 is SNHLY and CDR2 is FYNNEI. This CDR3 region has 16 residues.

The chain couples TRBV14 to TRBJ1-2; no clear D gene. The germline V gene has CDR1 SGHDN and CDR2 FVKESK. The CDR3 sequence is 16 residues long. The ends were cut back, 1 base at V and 3 bases at J, with 15 bases in the middle. The CDR3 sequence: CASSQVWEGPYYGYTF. The CDR3, as DNA: TGTGCCAGCAGCCAAGTATGGGAGGGTCCCTACTATGGCTACACCTTC.

This chain joins TRBV5-1 and TRBJ2-5; D may be TRBD2 (6 bases). The germline gives CDR1 SGHRS, CDR2 YFSETQ. V lost 0 bases and J lost 3, with 12 bases in between. The CDR3 consists of 15 residues. CDR3 nucleotides: TGCGCCAGCAGCTTGGGGGTGGCTAGCGAAGAGACCCAGTACTTC. The encoded protein is CASSLGVASEETQYF.

This chain joins TRBV7-9 and TRBJ1-2; D gene uncertain. The V end was cut by 1 base, the J end by 5 bases, with 11 bases between. The CDR3 totals 14 residues. Germline CDR1 is SEHNR and CDR2 is FQNEAQ (reference sequence). As DNA, the CDR3 is TGTGCCAGCAGCTTAGACGGACTCTCGTATGGCTACACCTTC. This sequence encodes CASSLDGLSYGYTF.

The chain couples TRBV4-1 to TRBJ2-7; 11 bases agree with TRBD2. The CDR3 contains 15 residues. Germline trimming cut 2 bases from V and 4 bases from J; bases unmatched to any gene: 4. The germline V gene encodes CDR1 MGHRA and CDR2 YSYEKL. CDR3 loop: CASSQLPSGGYEQYF. Written as DNA, the CDR3 is TGCGCCAGCAGCCAACTTCCTAGCGGGGGGTACGAGCAGTACTTC.

V and J are TRBV30 and TRBJ1-1; 8 bases are shared with TRBD1. Germline V gene sequence: CDR1 GTSNPN, CDR2 SVGIG (reference sequence). Trimming took 1 base from V and 4 from J; bases not matched to a gene: 5. The CDR3 totals 14 residues. The CDR3 reads CAWSAPGTGTEAFF. DNA for the CDR3: TGTGCCTGGAGTGCTCCCGGGACAGGCACTGAAGCTTTCTTT.

The chain uses TRBV2 and TRBJ2-3, with 9 bases matching TRBD1. The J segment lost 0 bases and the V segment lost 5 bases, leaving 3 bases of the junction unmatched. Germline lookup yields CDR1 SNHLY and CDR2 FYNNEI. CDR3 length: 15 residues. The CDR3 nucleotides are TGTGCCAGCAGTCGGACAGGGGATAGCACAGATACGCAGTATTTT. Its protein product is CASSRTGDSTDTQYF.

The rearrangement uses TRBV5-1 and TRBJ2-2; 12 bases are a match to TRBD2. J was trimmed by 6 bases and V by 1 base; bases with no gene match: 4. CDR1 and CDR2 from the germline V gene are SGHRS and YFSETQ. The CDR3 loop spans 16 amino acids. The CDR3 DNA sequence: TGCGCCAGCAGCTTGTTGACTAGCGGGGGTCCCGGGGAGCTGTTTTTT. Residues: CASSLLTSGGPGELFF.

This chain uses TRBV7-3 with TRBJ1-5, with 8 bases identical to TRBD1. Germline V gene sequence: CDR1 SGHTA, CDR2 FQGTGA. J gave up 2 bases and V 4 bases, and 1 base lay outside the gene matches. The CDR3 consists of 14 residues. The CDR3 DNA reads TGTGCCAGCAGCTCGACAGGGGGCAATCAGCCCCAGCATTTT. Encoded protein: CASSSTGGNQPQHF.